The T cell receptor beta chain described here comes from a study of blood T cell repertoires in COVID-19 (dated by TCRdb to 2020 to 2022). The study in broad terms: Samples covering the acute and convalescent phases of COVID-19 were provided by collaborators in the United States, Italy and Spain. The material from the prospective study consisted of cDNA or gDNA derived from T cells, B-cell-depleted T cells, or PBMCs. Subjects who had been exposed to COVID-19, were actively infected with it, or had recovered from it provided the deeply sampled blood TCRbeta repertoires that made up the dataset. The repertoires were released in a freely available public database meant as a resource for research on the immune response to SARS-CoV-2. The samples were drawn from the first 160 participants of the ongoing ImmuneRACE study and from 950 to 1,500 subjects provided by 6 global collaborators. Sample metadata almost always included a de-identified subject ID, COVID-19 status, age in years and sex. Where available, HLA class I and class II types were taken from metadata supplied by the sample provider and were not determined by assay-based typing.

Trimming removed 3 bases from V and 5 bases from J, leaving 15 bases between the germline ends. From the cysteine up to the phenylalanine, the CDR3 has a length of 15 residues. This entry keeps only the CDR3 DNA: 45 bases, framed from base 1. Taken from the germline V gene, the CDR1 and CDR2 loops are KGHSH and LQKENI. Study-level results and caveats: The quantity of clinical and demographic metadata differed by source and by participant and was supplied without curation.

In the prospective study, participants were about 18 to 95 years old, resided in about two dozen geographic areas of the United States, and were enrolled through a virtual design. To assign participants to cohorts, the prospective study relied on clinical history that participants themselves reported in a screening survey and a study questionnaire. Recovered participants in ImmuneRACE Cohort 3 were defined as having two consecutive negative NP/OP PCR tests, clearance from a healthcare professional, or resolution of symptoms. Each participant in the prospective study had whole blood, serum and a nasopharyngeal or oropharyngeal swab collected by mobile phlebotomists. Over an approximately 2-month period, participants in the prospective study had the option of providing additional blood draws and questionnaires. Before DNA extraction, prospective study blood samples were shipped either frozen or at room temperature.

The immunoSEQ Assay, a bias-controlled multiplex PCR, was used to amplify TCRbeta CDR3 regions from genomic DNA. Processing in the source paper ran as follows. The number of nucleated cells in each sample was estimated from the amplification of reference gene primers within the assay. Sequence reads were collapsed and filtered to measure the absolute abundance of every unique TCRbeta CDR3 rearrangement. For each sample, productive Simpson clonality was calculated as the square root of Simpson's diversity index over productive rearrangements. TCRdb provides this immuneACCESS table in a form limited to in-frame rearrangements. Some clones are lacking; in checked studies, under half of them reflect an unresolved V gene, and why the rest are absent is not known. V, J and clone size were drawn from that table, and D and trimming were deduced from the DNA. The sample contains some 250,000 clones, around 89% of them found a single time. Under 10% of the sample belongs to the ten largest clones.

Comments on this clone: Its antigen is still unknown. No base-level quality is on record; no much larger clone is a single base apart.

The TCR was taken from a man aged 35 to 55 who had recovered from COVID-19. The material sequenced was PBMCs or T cells enriched from blood (not recorded which). The rearrangement joined TRBV18 to TRBJ2-3, with a weak D call of TRBD2 (6 bases match). CDR3 region: CASSPPLAGRDTQYF. The DNA sequence reads TGTGCCAGCTCACCTCCCCTAGCCGGGAGAGATACGCAGTATTTT.